The clone carrying this TCR beta chain was counted between two and nine times. The target antigen is unknown. The CDR3 totals 14 residues. The germline V gene encodes CDR1 LGHNT and CDR2 FRNRAP. Trimming shortened V by 5 bases and J by 2 bases, and 13 bases separated the two germline ends. This sample is drawn from a study of T cells in Graves' hyperthyroidism and ophthalmopathy. Using RNA transcripts as the source, TCR beta CDR3 regions were amplified. Primed by the HTBI set, a first-round RT-PCR was run on the TCR CDR3. TCRdb re-called the multiplex PCR reads through MiXCR, storing one row per CDR3 protein. The data contain a few hundred thousand distinct CDR3 sequences, just over 45% of them seen just once; the ten biggest clones take up approximately 8.4%. Researchers defined stable Graves' hyperthyroidism as no ophthalmopathy progression within 18 months. Overall study results and limits: Most expanded thyroid clonotypes above 0.001 recurred in blood.

This receptor was taken from a woman between 18 and 30 years old with Graves' hyperthyroidism. The material sequenced was peripheral blood or thyroid tissue (not recorded which). This chain joins TRBV12-5 and TRBJ2-7; D is tentatively TRBD1 or TRBD2 (5 bases each). The CDR3 nucleotides are TGTGCTAGTGGTAGCCCCCGGGGCCCCTACGAGCAGTACTTC. This gives the protein CASGSPRGPYEQYF.